A selection of T cell receptor beta chains follows, all from one sample in a study of cytomegalovirus exposure and HLA in healthy donors. Some clones are missing from TCRdb's copy, which holds only in-frame ones; the method was immunoSEQ multiplex PCR. The data contain approximately 160,000 clones, about 64% of them singletons. Sequencing was carried out using PBMCs. These receptors originate from a man aged 50-60 years in good health and CMV-seronegative. Each CDR3 is given with its conserved first and last residue. A D gene is named only where the DNA matches it firmly. Expanded clones get a size class; other rows say once, few or many, or leave the size out.

CDR3 DNA: TGTGCCAGCAGGTCTACAGGGAAAGGGGATGGCTACACCTTC
CDR3 protein: CASRSTGKGDGYTF
clone size: NA
V gene: TRBV6-5
J gene: TRBJ1-2
D gene: NA

CDR3 DNA: TGCGCCAGCAGCTCGACAGGGGACCCCTACGAGCAGTACTTC
CDR3 protein: CASSSTGDPYEQYF
clone size: NA
V gene: TRBV5-1
J gene: TRBJ2-7
D gene: TRBD1

CDR3 DNA: TGTGCCAGCAGCCGGAAATTACCGGGACAGGCCATGAACACTGAAGCTTTCTTT
CDR3 protein: CASSRKLPGQAMNTEAFF
clone size: NA
V gene: TRBV4-2
J gene: TRBJ1-1
D gene: TRBD1

CDR3 DNA: TGCGCCAGCAGCTTGAGACAGAATCCACAAACTAATGAAAAACTGTTTTTT
CDR3 protein: CASSLRQNPQTNEKLFF
clone size: NA
V gene: TRBV5-1
J gene: TRBJ1-4
D gene: NA

CDR3 DNA: TGTGCCAGCAGTAGAGACAGCTACGAGCAGTACTTC
CDR3 protein: CASSRDSYEQYF
clone size: NA
V gene: TRBV6-5
J gene: TRBJ2-7
D gene: NA

CDR3 DNA: TGCAGCGGGGGGGATTTGAATCAGCCCCAGCATTTT
CDR3 protein: CSGGDLNQPQHF
clone size: few
V gene: TRBV29-1
J gene: TRBJ1-5
D gene: NA

CDR3 DNA: TGTGCCAGCAGTTCTGGGGGCGATGGCTACACCTTC
CDR3 protein: CASSSGGDGYTF
clone size: NA
V gene: TRBV28
J gene: TRBJ1-2
D gene: NA

CDR3 DNA: TGTGCCAGCAGTTTGACAGCTAACTATGGCTACACCTTC
CDR3 protein: CASSLTANYGYTF
clone size: NA
V gene: TRBV28
J gene: TRBJ1-2
D gene: NA

CDR3 DNA: TGTGCCAGCTCACCAAGGACAGGGGAAGTTCGATATGGCTACACCTTC
CDR3 protein: CASSPRTGEVRYGYTF
clone size: NA
V gene: TRBV18
J gene: TRBJ1-2
D gene: TRBD1

CDR3 DNA: TGCGCCAGCAGCTTGACGGGGGACAACACTGAAGCTTTCTTT
CDR3 protein: CASSLTGDNTEAFF
clone size: NA
V gene: TRBV5-1
J gene: TRBJ1-1
D gene: NA

CDR3 DNA: TGCGCCAGCAGCTCTAGCGCCCGGGGAGGAAACATTCAGTACTTC
CDR3 protein: CASSSSARGGNIQYF
clone size: NA
V gene: TRBV5-1
J gene: TRBJ2-4
D gene: NA

CDR3 DNA: TGTGCCAGCAGGCGTCAAGAGACCCAGTACTTC
CDR3 protein: CASRRQETQYF
clone size: NA
V gene: TRBV6-5
J gene: TRBJ2-5
D gene: NA

CDR3 DNA: TGTGCCAGCAGTGATTCACAGGGGATTGATGGCTACACCTTC
CDR3 protein: CASSDSQGIDGYTF
clone size: NA
V gene: TRBV2
J gene: TRBJ1-2
D gene: TRBD1

CDR3 DNA: TGTGCCAGCGCGGGGCGGGGGCGCTCCTACGAGCAGTACTTC
CDR3 protein: CASAGRGRSYEQYF
clone size: NA
V gene: TRBV6-6
J gene: TRBJ2-7
D gene: NA

CDR3 DNA: TGCGCCAGCAGCTTCGGGGACATAAACTATGGCTACACCTTC
CDR3 protein: CASSFGDINYGYTF
clone size: NA
V gene: TRBV5-1
J gene: TRBJ1-2
D gene: NA

CDR3 DNA: TGTGCCAGCAGTTACGACAGGGGCATGAACACTGAAGCTTTCTTT
CDR3 protein: CASSYDRGMNTEAFF
clone size: few
V gene: TRBV6-5
J gene: TRBJ1-1
D gene: TRBD1

CDR3 DNA: TGTGCCAGCAGCGTAGCTGAGACAGGGGGCGCTTTGGGGGCCAACGTCCTGACTTTC
CDR3 protein: CASSVAETGGALGANVLTF
clone size: once
V gene: TRBV9
J gene: TRBJ2-6
D gene: TRBD1

CDR3 DNA: TGTGCCATCAGTGAGTCCAGCGGTCTCTCCTACGAGCAGTACTTC
CDR3 protein: CAISESSGLSYEQYF
clone size: NA
V gene: TRBV10-3
J gene: TRBJ2-7
D gene: NA

CDR3 DNA: TGTGCCAGCAGCTTAGGAAGGGGCAAGGCCCTTCCTAATCAGCCCCAGCATTTT
CDR3 protein: CASSLGRGKALPNQPQHF
clone size: NA
V gene: TRBV7-8
J gene: TRBJ1-5
D gene: NA

CDR3 DNA: TGCGCCAGCAGCCCGGCTGTCGAGGGCTTCCCCTACGAGCAGTACTTC
CDR3 protein: CASSPAVEGFPYEQYF
clone size: NA
V gene: TRBV4-1
J gene: TRBJ2-7
D gene: NA

CDR3 DNA: TGTGCCAGCAGTTACCCAGGGGCCGGGAATCAGCCCCAGCATTTT
CDR3 protein: CASSYPGAGNQPQHF
clone size: once
V gene: TRBV6-6
J gene: TRBJ1-5
D gene: NA

CDR3 DNA: TGTGCCAGCAGCTTTGGCAGGGTGAACACTGAAGCTTTCTTT
CDR3 protein: CASSFGRVNTEAFF
clone size: NA
V gene: TRBV5-8
J gene: TRBJ1-1
D gene: NA

CDR3 DNA: TGCAGCGTTGAAGATCCACAGGGGGTTACAAGGGGCTACACCTTC
CDR3 protein: CSVEDPQGVTRGYTF
clone size: NA
V gene: TRBV29-1
J gene: TRBJ1-2
D gene: TRBD1

CDR3 DNA: TGTGCCAGTAGTATCCGGGGAGACACTGAAGCTTTCTTT
CDR3 protein: CASSIRGDTEAFF
clone size: NA
V gene: TRBV19
J gene: TRBJ1-1
D gene: NA

CDR3 DNA: TGTGCCAGTAGCCGGACAGGGCTTAGCACAGATACGCAGTATTTT
CDR3 protein: CASSRTGLSTDTQYF
clone size: NA
V gene: TRBV19
J gene: TRBJ2-3
D gene: TRBD1

CDR3 DNA: TGTGCCAGCAGCCAAGATTGGTGGAGGGAGGGCACAGATACGCAGTATTTT
CDR3 protein: CASSQDWWREGTDTQYF
clone size: NA
V gene: TRBV14
J gene: TRBJ2-3
D gene: NA

CDR3 DNA: TGTGCCAGCAGTCAGGGGGACAGGGGTGGAGAAAAACTGTTTTTT
CDR3 protein: CASSQGDRGGEKLFF
clone size: NA
V gene: TRBV5-5
J gene: TRBJ1-4
D gene: TRBD1

CDR3 DNA: TGCGCCAGCAGCCCCCCGACAGGCACAACTAATGAAAAACTGTTTTTT
CDR3 protein: CASSPPTGTTNEKLFF
clone size: NA
V gene: TRBV5-1
J gene: TRBJ1-4
D gene: NA

CDR3 DNA: TGTGCCAGCAGTTCATTAGCGGGGGGTAACTACAATGAGCAGTTCTTC
CDR3 protein: CASSSLAGGNYNEQFF
clone size: few
V gene: TRBV27
J gene: TRBJ2-1
D gene: TRBD2

CDR3 DNA: TGTGCCACCAGCAGAGATATCGGGGGGGCCCTCTATGGCTACACCTTC
CDR3 protein: CATSRDIGGALYGYTF
clone size: NA
V gene: TRBV15
J gene: TRBJ1-2
D gene: NA

CDR3 DNA: TGCAGTGCTAGCAGGGACTATGGCTACACCTTC
CDR3 protein: CSASRDYGYTF
clone size: NA
V gene: TRBV20-1
J gene: TRBJ1-2
D gene: NA

CDR3 DNA: TGTGCCAGCAGCTTGGCTCCCGGGGAAGGCTATGGCTACACCTTC
CDR3 protein: CASSLAPGEGYGYTF
clone size: NA
V gene: TRBV5-8
J gene: TRBJ1-2
D gene: NA

CDR3 DNA: TGTGCCAGCTCACCTGGGACTTCCTCCAGAGATACGCAGTATTTT
CDR3 protein: CASSPGTSSRDTQYF
clone size: NA
V gene: TRBV18
J gene: TRBJ2-3
D gene: NA

CDR3 DNA: TGTGCCAGCAGCCGGTCGGGGGGCGCAGGCGGGGAGCTGTTTTTT
CDR3 protein: CASSRSGGAGGELFF
clone size: NA
V gene: TRBV7-6
J gene: TRBJ2-2
D gene: NA

CDR3 DNA: TGTGTCAGAAGCCCACTTAGTGCCTCGGGATCCGATACGCAGTATTTT
CDR3 protein: CVRSPLSASGSDTQYF
clone size: once
V gene: TRBV7-5
J gene: TRBJ2-3
D gene: NA

CDR3 DNA: TGTGCCAGCAGTGATTCGGGGAGTCAGCTTGAAGCTTTCTTT
CDR3 protein: CASSDSGSQLEAFF
clone size: NA
V gene: TRBV25-1
J gene: TRBJ1-1
D gene: NA

CDR3 DNA: TGTGCCAGTAGAGGTCCAGGGGTCCAAGAGACCCAGTACTTC
CDR3 protein: CASRGPGVQETQYF
clone size: NA
V gene: TRBV19
J gene: TRBJ2-5
D gene: NA

CDR3 DNA: TGTGCCATCAGTGGGACAGAGGTTGCTGAAGCTTTCTTT
CDR3 protein: CAISGTEVAEAFF
clone size: once
V gene: TRBV10-3
J gene: TRBJ1-1
D gene: NA

CDR3 DNA: TGTGCTAGCACCCATAAATGGACAGCTGTAGGCTACACCTTC
CDR3 protein: CASTHKWTAVGYTF
clone size: NA
V gene: TRBV7-7
J gene: TRBJ1-2
D gene: NA

CDR3 DNA: TGTGCCAGCAGTTACTGGCAGGATGAAGCTTTCTTT
CDR3 protein: CASSYWQDEAFF
clone size: NA
V gene: TRBV6-6
J gene: TRBJ1-1
D gene: NA

CDR3 DNA: TGTGCCAGCAGTAGCCCCCTTCAGCCCCAGCATTTT
CDR3 protein: CASSSPLQPQHF
clone size: NA
V gene: TRBV2
J gene: TRBJ1-5
D gene: NA

CDR3 DNA: TGTGCCAGCAGTTACAAGATAGGGGATATCTACGAGCAGTACTTC
CDR3 protein: CASSYKIGDIYEQYF
clone size: once
V gene: TRBV6-6
J gene: TRBJ2-7
D gene: NA

CDR3 DNA: TGTGCCAGCAGCTTTGCCTTAGGCCGGAGAAAAGAGACCCAGTACTTC
CDR3 protein: CASSFALGRRKETQYF
clone size: NA
V gene: TRBV7-6
J gene: TRBJ2-5
D gene: NA

CDR3 DNA: TGTGCCAGCAGCCTTCTTCTCAGGAGCGGAAGCACAGATACGCAGTATTTT
CDR3 protein: CASSLLLRSGSTDTQYF
clone size: NA
V gene: TRBV7-8
J gene: TRBJ2-3
D gene: NA

CDR3 DNA: TGTGCCAGCAGTTACTCTCAGGTCTACGAGCAGTACTTC
CDR3 protein: CASSYSQVYEQYF
clone size: NA
V gene: TRBV6-6
J gene: TRBJ2-7
D gene: NA

CDR3 DNA: TGTGCCAGCAGCGTAGTAGGTAGCGGGGTTGGGGAGACCCAGTACTTC
CDR3 protein: CASSVVGSGVGETQYF
clone size: NA
V gene: TRBV9
J gene: TRBJ2-5
D gene: TRBD2

CDR3 DNA: TGTGCCAGCAGTTTACCCGGTTCTTGGGCCTCCTACGAGCAGTACTTC
CDR3 protein: CASSLPGSWASYEQYF
clone size: few
V gene: TRBV28
J gene: TRBJ2-7
D gene: NA

CDR3 DNA: TGCGCCAGCAGCTTAGCCGGGACAAGGGCCACTGAAGCTTTCTTT
CDR3 protein: CASSLAGTRATEAFF
clone size: NA
V gene: TRBV5-1
J gene: TRBJ1-1
D gene: NA

CDR3 DNA: TGTGCCAGTTTAGCGGGGGGCTCCTCCTACGAGCAGTACTTC
CDR3 protein: CASLAGGSSYEQYF
clone size: NA
V gene: TRBV6-5
J gene: TRBJ2-7
D gene: TRBD2

CDR3 DNA: TGTGCCAGCAGCGCCCGGGACAACTCCTACGAGCAGTACTTC
CDR3 protein: CASSARDNSYEQYF
clone size: NA
V gene: TRBV9
J gene: TRBJ2-7
D gene: NA

CDR3 DNA: TGTGCCAGCAGCTTGAAACAGGGGGCCCTTTCTGGAAACACCATATATTTT
CDR3 protein: CASSLKQGALSGNTIYF
clone size: NA
V gene: TRBV5-6
J gene: TRBJ1-3
D gene: TRBD1

CDR3 DNA: TGTGCCAGCAGCTTAGGGACAGGCAACACTGAAGCTTTCTTT
CDR3 protein: CASSLGTGNTEAFF
clone size: NA
V gene: TRBV7-2
J gene: TRBJ1-1
D gene: TRBD1

CDR3 DNA: TGTGCCAGCAGCTTGATTCAGGGGGCGTACGAGCAGTACTTC
CDR3 protein: CASSLIQGAYEQYF
clone size: NA
V gene: TRBV7-9
J gene: TRBJ2-7
D gene: TRBD1

CDR3 DNA: TGTGCCAGCAGCAGGGTAATCACTGAAGCTTTCTTT
CDR3 protein: CASSRVITEAFF
clone size: NA
V gene: TRBV2
J gene: TRBJ1-1
D gene: NA

CDR3 DNA: TGCGCCAGCAGCCAATTAGGGGAACGAGCTGAAGCTTTCTTT
CDR3 protein: CASSQLGERAEAFF
clone size: NA
V gene: TRBV4-3
J gene: TRBJ1-1
D gene: NA

CDR3 DNA: TGTGCCGTAACAAGGGGGTTGGGGGTGCTGCCTGAAGCTTTCTTT
CDR3 protein: CAVTRGLGVLPEAFF
clone size: NA
V gene: TRBV28
J gene: TRBJ1-1
D gene: NA

CDR3 DNA: TGTGCCAGCAGCCTTCGACTAGCGGTGAACACCGGGGAGCTGTTTTTT
CDR3 protein: CASSLRLAVNTGELFF
clone size: NA
V gene: TRBV9
J gene: TRBJ2-2
D gene: TRBD2